These 13 T cell receptor beta chains originate from one sample sequenced in a study of T cell changes during pregnancy in multiple sclerosis. Profiling relied on immunoSEQ multiplex PCR, and the TCRdb table lists in-frame clones only, not all of them. The table has about 70,000 clones, roughly 94% seen once. Here the sequenced sample was peripheral blood, taken in the third trimester of pregnancy. The receptors were gathered from a female donor with multiple sclerosis, enrolled in a pregnancy study.

V usage is TRBV6-1 and J usage is TRBJ2-1, with D maybe TRBD2 (6 bases). The V gene lost 0 bases and the J gene lost 6 bases, with 12 bases spanning the gap. Germline V lookup: CDR1 MNHNS, CDR2 SASEGT. There are 15 residues in the CDR3. CDR3 region: CASSEAWGVGNEQFF. Written as DNA, the CDR3 is TGTGCCAGCAGTGAAGCGTGGGGGGTAGGCAATGAGCAGTTCTTC.

The chain joins TRBV9 to TRBJ1-4; maybe TRBD1 (5 bases). The CDR3 contains 16 residues. V was shortened by 0 bases and J by 3 bases, with 12 bases between the two germline ends. Germline CDR1 SGDLS, CDR2 YYNGEE. The CDR3 coding sequence is TGTGCCAGCAGCGTAGCTGCGGGGCTGGCTAATGAAAAACTGTTTTTT. Translation: CASSVAAGLANEKLFF. Based on the CDR3 plus reference TRBV9 and TRBJ1-4, the full variable domain is DSGVTQTPKHLITATGQRVTLRCSPRSGDLSVYWYQQSLDQGLQFLIQYYNGEERAKGNILERFSAQQFPDLHSELNLSSLELGDSALYFCASSVAAGLANEKLFFGSGTQLSVL.

The chain employs TRBV10-3 and TRBJ2-2, with 10 bases identical to TRBD1. The germline V gene encodes CDR1 ENHRY and CDR2 SYGVKD. Trimming cost V 4 bases and J 3 bases; bases outside gene matches: 5. This CDR3 is built from 16 residues. CDR3 region: CAISAGTGDYTGELFF. The DNA of the CDR3 is TGTGCCATCAGTGCGGGGACAGGGGACTACACCGGGGAGCTGTTTTTT.

This chain uses TRBV27 with TRBJ1-1; 8 bases are a match to TRBD1. This CDR3 is built from 16 residues. Germline V gives CDR1 MNHEY, CDR2 SMNVEV (reference sequence). Losses at the gene ends were 0 bases for V and 1 base for J; bases not matched to a gene: 4. This chain's CDR3 is CASSLSPDRANTEAFF. Written as DNA, the CDR3 is TGTGCCAGCAGTTTATCGCCGGACAGGGCGAACACTGAAGCTTTCTTT.

The DNA for the CDR3 is TGTGCCAGCACCCGATTCGGTCTCGGCCAAGAGACCCAGTACTTC. Translating it yields CASTRFGLGQETQYF. This chain uses TRBV5-6 with TRBJ2-5; D is undetermined. The CDR3 is 15 amino acids. V lost 6 bases and J lost 1, with 16 bases in between. Germline CDR1 SGHDT, CDR2 YYEEEE. Filled out from reference TRBV5-6 and TRBJ2-5, the complete variable domain reads DAGVTQSPTHLIKTRGQQVTLRCSPKSGHDTVSWYQQALGQGPQFIFQYYEEEERQRGNFPDRFSGHQFPNYSSELNVNALLLGDSALYLCASTRFGLGQETQYFGPGTRLLVL.

V gene TRBV7-7 combines with J gene TRBJ2-5, with 7 bases lining up with TRBD1. J lost 5 bases, V lost 1 base, and 4 bases had no gene match. The CDR3 covers 14 residues. CDR1 SSHAT and CDR2 FNYEAQ come from the germline V gene (reference sequence). The CDR3: CASSLEGARETQYF. The CDR3 DNA reads TGTGCCAGCAGCTTAGAGGGGGCCAGGGAGACCCAGTACTTC.

This clone has a single count. The rearrangement uses TRBV5-7 and TRBJ2-3; D possibly corresponds to TRBD1 (6 bases). TRBV5-7 is an ORF; its function is uncertain. CDR3 length equals 15 residues. Trimming left V 2 bases short and J 4 bases short, with 14 bases between. The CDR3 reads CASSFGDMQPDTQYF. The CDR3 nucleotides read TGTGCCAGCAGCTTTGGGGACATGCAACCAGATACGCAGTATTTT.

The V gene is TRBV9, the J gene TRBJ2-7, with a possible D match to TRBD1 (5 bases). V was cut by 2 bases and J by 6 bases, with 15 bases left in between. This CDR3 comprises 14 residues. Germline-derived CDR1 and CDR2 are SGDLS and YYNGEE. This chain's CDR3 is CASSVGVQAAEQYF. The CDR3 nucleotides read TGTGCCAGCAGCGTCGGTGTACAGGCGGCCGAGCAGTACTTC.

The V call is TRBV6-5, the J call TRBJ1-1; 8 positions match TRBD1. Looked up from germline, CDR1 is MNHEY and CDR2 is SVGAGI. Trimming removed 0 bases from V and 8 bases from J; junction bases left unmatched: 2. This CDR3 region has 13 residues. The CDR3 DNA reads as TGTGCCAGCAGTTACTCGCAGGGGGCGGAAGCTTTCTTT. Protein: CASSYSQGAEAFF.

The chain carries TRBV7-8 and TRBJ1-1; the D gene is possibly TRBD1 (6 bases). The CDR3 is 14 amino acids. Germline assignment: CDR1 SGHVS and CDR2 FQNEAQ. Trimming pared 5 bases from V and 2 bases from J, leaving 12 bases between. The CDR3 nucleotides are TGTGCCAGCAGCGGAGTAGGGGGAAACACTGAAGCTTTCTTT. It is translated as CASSGVGGNTEAFF.

The V and J genes are TRBV25-1 and TRBJ1-2; D is ambiguous. Germline lookup yields CDR1 MGHDK and CDR2 SYGVNS. V lost 3 bases, J lost 4 bases, and 9 bases lay in between. The CDR3 loop spans 13 amino acids. CDR3 nucleotides: TGTGCCAGCAGTGATCGATGGGCCTATGGCTACACCTTC. It yields the protein CASSDRWAYGYTF.

The chain couples TRBV19 to TRBJ1-5, with 10 bases identical to TRBD1. J gave up 5 bases and V 4 bases, and 2 bases lay outside the gene matches. CDR3 size: 14 residues. Germline CDR1 is LNHDA and CDR2 is SQIVND (reference sequence). CDR3 nucleotides: TGTGCCAGTAGTAGGGACAGGGGTTATCAGCCCCAGCATTTT. Its translation is CASSRDRGYQPQHF.

V and J are TRBV7-3 and TRBJ1-1; D gene uncertain. This CDR3 contains 13 residues. Trimming stripped 3 bases from V and 5 bases from J, with 10 bases between. CDR1 SGHTA and CDR2 FQGTGA come from the germline V gene. The CDR3: CASSFHTETEAFF. CDR3 sequence (DNA): TGTGCCAGCAGCTTCCATACAGAAACTGAAGCTTTCTTT.